This T cell receptor beta chain was documented in a study of blood T cell repertoires in COVID-19 (TCRdb year 2020). For context, the study as a whole: Collaborator samples came from the United States, Italy and Spain and covered acute and convalescent phases of COVID-19. The repertoires were made available in a free public database intended to serve as a resource for research on the immune response to SARS-CoV-2. Deeply sampled blood TCRbeta repertoires from subjects exposed to, actively infected with, or recovered from COVID-19 were included in the dataset. Where HLA class I and class II types were available, the types were taken from metadata supplied by the sample provider, not from assay-based typing. The prospective study material was composed of cDNA or gDNA derived from T cells, B-cell-depleted T cells, or PBMCs. Samples came from the ongoing ImmuneRACE study (first 160 participants) plus 1,254 subjects from 6 global collaborators. Nearly every sample came with metadata listing a de-identified subject ID, COVID-19 status, age in years and sex. Study-level results and caveats: The quantity of clinical and demographic metadata differed by source and by participant and was supplied without curation.

Trimming removed 6 bases from V and 4 bases from J, leaving 3 bases between the germline ends. CDR1 and CDR2 are drawn from the germline V gene: SQVTM, ANQGSEA. Measured from the cysteine to the phenylalanine, the CDR3 is 9 residues long. Kept here is only the CDR3 DNA, which spans 27 bases and is read in frame from base 1. A note on this clone: The antigen it recognizes is unknown. There are no base qualities to consult, and no much larger clone falls within one base.

The collaborating institutions used their own protocols to collect whole blood in K2EDTA tubes. For TCRbeta analysis, collaborators shipped samples in one of three forms: frozen whole blood, isolated PBMCs, or DNA extracted from either of those sample types. The immunoSEQ Assay, a bias-controlled multiplex PCR, was used to amplify TCRbeta CDR3 regions from genomic DNA. As for the authors' bioinformatics: Within the assay, amplification of reference gene primers was used to estimate how many nucleated cells each sample contained. To quantify the absolute abundance of each unique TCRbeta CDR3 rearrangement, sequence reads were collapsed and filtered. Productive Simpson clonality was computed per sample as the square root of Simpson's diversity index over productive rearrangements. Imported from immuneACCESS, the table was reduced by TCRdb to in-frame sequences with V and J called. These copies leave out some clones; in studies compared against another copy, an unresolved V gene accounts for under half, and the cause of the remainder is not known. V and J calls and clone size are copied from that table; D and trimming were computed from the DNA. The sample table contains about 200,000 clones; only one count was recorded for 85% to 90% of them. Around 6.5% of the sample is taken by the ten largest.

The rearrangement joined TRBV29-1 to TRBJ1-2, with an unclear D gene assignment. The sample taken for sequencing was peripheral blood. The source is an older man with acute or convalescent COVID-19. In nucleotide form, the sequence is TGCAGCGTCATCTATGGCTACACCTTC. The resulting protein is CSVIYGYTF. The CDR3, completed at both ends by the reference TRBV29-1 and TRBJ1-2 genes, gives the full variable domain SAVISQKPSRDICQRGTSLTIQCQVDSQVTMMFWYRQQPGQSLTLIATANQGSEATYESGFVIDKFPISRPNLTFSTLTVSNMSPEDSSIYLCSVIYGYTFGSGTRLTVV.